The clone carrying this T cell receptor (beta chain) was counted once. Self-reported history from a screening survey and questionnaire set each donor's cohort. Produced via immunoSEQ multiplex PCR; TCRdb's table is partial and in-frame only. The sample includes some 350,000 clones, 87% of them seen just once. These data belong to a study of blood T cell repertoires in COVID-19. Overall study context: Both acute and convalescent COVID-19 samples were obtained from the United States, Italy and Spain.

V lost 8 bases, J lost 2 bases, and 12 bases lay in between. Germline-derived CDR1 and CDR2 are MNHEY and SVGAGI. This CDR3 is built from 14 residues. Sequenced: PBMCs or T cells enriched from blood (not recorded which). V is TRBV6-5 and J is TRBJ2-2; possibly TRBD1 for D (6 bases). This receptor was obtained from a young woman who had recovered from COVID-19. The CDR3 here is CASQLDRNTGELFF. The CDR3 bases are TGTGCCAGCCAATTGGACAGAAACACCGGGGAGCTGTTTTTT.